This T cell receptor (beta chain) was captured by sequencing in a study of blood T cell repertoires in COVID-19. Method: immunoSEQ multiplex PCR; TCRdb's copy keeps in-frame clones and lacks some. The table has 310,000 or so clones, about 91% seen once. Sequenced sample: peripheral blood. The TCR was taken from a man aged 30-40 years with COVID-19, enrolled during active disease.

The DNA of the CDR3 is TGCAGCGTTGTCGCGGGAGGGCTCTGGAATGAGCAGTTCTTC. This encodes CSVVAGGLWNEQFF. The chain carries TRBV29-1 and TRBJ2-1; 9 nucleotides align to TRBD2. Germline CDR1 reads SQVTM; CDR2 reads ANQGSEA. The ends lost 4 bases at V and 7 bases at J; junction bases unmatched: 8. CDR3 length: 14 residues.